A selection of T cell receptor beta chains follows, all from one sample in a study of blood T cell repertoires in COVID-19. TCRdb's table, derived via immunoSEQ multiplex PCR, lists solely in-frame clones and lacks some. This table holds approximately 52,000 clones, 75% to 90% found once. Sequencing was done on a sample of peripheral blood. The receptor source for this set is a man aged 55 to 70 with acute or convalescent COVID-19. Both conserved end residues are part of each CDR3. Fields, in order: J gene, clone size, V gene, D gene, CDR3 DNA, CDR3 protein. D genes are given only for firm matches. Clone size is given for some rows only: seen once, a few or many times, or a class if the clone is expanded.

j_call: TRBJ2-1
clone_size: NA
v_call: TRBV5-1
d_call: NA
cdr3_nt: TGCGCCAGCAGCCCGAAACCAGGGACCTACAATGAGCAGTTCTTC
cdr3_aa: CASSPKPGTYNEQFF

j_call: TRBJ2-1
clone_size: NA
v_call: TRBV4-1
d_call: TRBD2
cdr3_nt: TGCGCCAGCAGCCCAAGACTAGCGGGAGGGATCTACAATGAGCAGTTCTTC
cdr3_aa: CASSPRLAGGIYNEQFF

j_call: TRBJ2-1
clone_size: NA
v_call: TRBV7-9
d_call: NA
cdr3_nt: TGTGCCAGCAGCGCCCACCAGGGGCCCAATGAGCAGTTCTTC
cdr3_aa: CASSAHQGPNEQFF

j_call: TRBJ2-3
clone_size: NA
v_call: TRBV2
d_call: TRBD1
cdr3_nt: TGTGCCAGCAGTGAAGCAAAAGGGACAGGACACACAGATACGCAGTATTTT
cdr3_aa: CASSEAKGTGHTDTQYF

j_call: TRBJ2-3
clone_size: NA
v_call: TRBV3-1/TRBV3-2
d_call: TRBD2
cdr3_nt: TGTGCCAGCAGCCAAGCGTCGACTAGCGGGGCCGCTCCGCAGTATTTT
cdr3_aa: CASSQASTSGAAPQYF

j_call: TRBJ1-5
clone_size: NA
v_call: TRBV7-2
d_call: TRBD1
cdr3_nt: TGTGCCAGCAGCTTAGTCCCAGGGGGCGCGAATCAGCCCCAGCATTTT
cdr3_aa: CASSLVPGGANQPQHF

j_call: TRBJ1-5
clone_size: NA
v_call: TRBV2
d_call: NA
cdr3_nt: TGTGCCAGCAGTTCACAGGGAAACAATCAGCCCCAGCATTTT
cdr3_aa: CASSSQGNNQPQHF

j_call: TRBJ1-1
clone_size: once
v_call: TRBV24-1
d_call: NA
cdr3_nt: TGTGCCACCAGTGATTTCGGTCTCAATAACACTGAAGCTTTCTTT
cdr3_aa: CATSDFGLNNTEAFF

j_call: TRBJ2-7
clone_size: NA
v_call: TRBV19
d_call: NA
cdr3_nt: TGTGCCAGTAGTATGAACAGGAAGGTCTACGAGCAGTACTTC
cdr3_aa: CASSMNRKVYEQYF

j_call: TRBJ2-7
clone_size: NA
v_call: TRBV5-5
d_call: NA
cdr3_nt: TGTGCCAGCAGCTATAGTGCCTACGAGCAGTACTTC
cdr3_aa: CASSYSAYEQYF

j_call: TRBJ1-6
clone_size: NA
v_call: TRBV28
d_call: NA
cdr3_nt: TGTGCCAGCAGTTTAGGAGACAGGAGAATTTCACCCCTCCACTTT
cdr3_aa: CASSLGDRRISPLHF

j_call: TRBJ2-2
clone_size: NA
v_call: TRBV19
d_call: NA
cdr3_nt: TGTGCCAGTAGTGCGCTCATGCGACAGAAAGCGAACACCGGGGAGCTGTTTTTT
cdr3_aa: CASSALMRQKANTGELFF

j_call: TRBJ2-7
clone_size: NA
v_call: TRBV20-1
d_call: NA
cdr3_nt: TGCAGTGCTACTTCTAACTACGAGCAGTACTTC
cdr3_aa: CSATSNYEQYF

j_call: TRBJ2-5
clone_size: NA
v_call: TRBV24-1
d_call: TRBD2
cdr3_nt: TGTGCCACCTCCCTAGCGGGAGTCTTAGAGACCCAGTACTTC
cdr3_aa: CATSLAGVLETQYF

j_call: TRBJ1-2
clone_size: NA
v_call: TRBV4-3
d_call: NA
cdr3_nt: TGCGCCAGCAGCCGCCTAGGTGAAGAACACTATGGCTACACCTTC
cdr3_aa: CASSRLGEEHYGYTF

j_call: TRBJ2-2
clone_size: NA
v_call: TRBV2
d_call: TRBD2
cdr3_nt: TGTGCCAGCAGTGCGCGACGGTACTACCTAGCGGGGGGGGTTAACACCGGGGAGCTGTTTTTT
cdr3_aa: CASSARRYYLAGGVNTGELFF

j_call: TRBJ2-2
clone_size: NA
v_call: TRBV4-1
d_call: NA
cdr3_nt: TGCGCCAGCAGCCTTCTAGAGGGCTCCGGGGAGCTGTTTTTT
cdr3_aa: CASSLLEGSGELFF

j_call: TRBJ2-7
clone_size: NA
v_call: TRBV13
d_call: NA
cdr3_nt: TGTGCCAGCAGCGTAGGACTGAACTACGAGCAGTACTTC
cdr3_aa: CASSVGLNYEQYF

j_call: TRBJ2-2
clone_size: NA
v_call: TRBV9
d_call: NA
cdr3_nt: TGTGCCAGCAGCGTCGGGACTCCCACCGCGAACGCCGGGGAGCTGTTTTTT
cdr3_aa: CASSVGTPTANAGELFF

j_call: TRBJ1-2
clone_size: few
v_call: TRBV4-1
d_call: NA
cdr3_nt: TGCGCCAGCAGCCATGGTACAGGAAACTATGGCTACACCTTC
cdr3_aa: CASSHGTGNYGYTF

j_call: TRBJ2-6
clone_size: NA
v_call: TRBV3-1/TRBV3-2
d_call: TRBD1
cdr3_nt: TGTGCCAGCAGCCTAGGGACAGTAATCTCTGGGGCCAACGTCCTGACTTTC
cdr3_aa: CASSLGTVISGANVLTF

j_call: TRBJ1-1
clone_size: NA
v_call: TRBV2
d_call: NA
cdr3_nt: TGTGCCAGCTCGGCAGGCCCCCCCCGTAGTACTGAAGCTTTCTTT
cdr3_aa: CASSAGPPRSTEAFF

j_call: TRBJ2-5
clone_size: NA
v_call: TRBV6-6
d_call: NA
cdr3_nt: TGTGCCAGCAGTTACGCGGCGGGCCAAACGGAGACCCAGTACTTC
cdr3_aa: CASSYAAGQTETQYF

j_call: TRBJ1-3
clone_size: NA
v_call: TRBV18
d_call: NA
cdr3_nt: TGTGCCAGCTCACCGGAAGTGGGGGGAATTTCTGGAAACACCATATATTTT
cdr3_aa: CASSPEVGGISGNTIYF

j_call: TRBJ1-1
clone_size: NA
v_call: TRBV2
d_call: NA
cdr3_nt: TGTGCCAGCAATGACCAGGCGGGGAGCACTGAAGCTTTCTTT
cdr3_aa: CASNDQAGSTEAFF

j_call: TRBJ2-3
clone_size: NA
v_call: TRBV2
d_call: NA
cdr3_nt: TGTGCCAGCAGTGAAATGTCAGTGAATACGCAGTATTTT
cdr3_aa: CASSEMSVNTQYF

j_call: TRBJ2-1
clone_size: NA
v_call: TRBV12-5
d_call: TRBD2
cdr3_nt: TGTACTAGTGGTTTGGTACGAAGCGGGAGCTCCTACAATGAGCAGTTCTTC
cdr3_aa: CTSGLVRSGSSYNEQFF

j_call: TRBJ2-2
clone_size: NA
v_call: TRBV7-2
d_call: NA
cdr3_nt: TGTGCCAGCAGCGCCCGGACAGCCGGGGAGCTGTTTTTT
cdr3_aa: CASSARTAGELFF

j_call: TRBJ1-2
clone_size: NA
v_call: TRBV20-1
d_call: NA
cdr3_nt: TGCAGTGCTAGTCACAGAACCTATGGCTACACCTTC
cdr3_aa: CSASHRTYGYTF

j_call: TRBJ2-3
clone_size: NA
v_call: TRBV4-2
d_call: NA
cdr3_nt: TGTGCCAGCAGCCAAGATGGCGCAGCTCGAGGAGCAGATACGCAGTATTTT
cdr3_aa: CASSQDGAARGADTQYF

j_call: TRBJ2-2
clone_size: NA
v_call: TRBV6-6
d_call: TRBD1
cdr3_nt: TGTGCCAGCAGCCGCAGGGGGACCGGGGAGCTGTTTTTT
cdr3_aa: CASSRRGTGELFF

j_call: TRBJ1-1
clone_size: NA
v_call: TRBV5-1
d_call: NA
cdr3_nt: TGCGCCAGCCTCCCGGGAGGGGTGAACACTGAAGCTTTCTTT
cdr3_aa: CASLPGGVNTEAFF

j_call: TRBJ2-7
clone_size: NA
v_call: TRBV4-2
d_call: TRBD2
cdr3_nt: TGTGCCAGCAGCCAGGGAGCGGGGAGCTCCTACGAGCAGTACTTC
cdr3_aa: CASSQGAGSSYEQYF

j_call: TRBJ1-1
clone_size: NA
v_call: TRBV15
d_call: TRBD1
cdr3_nt: TGTGCCACCAGCGCGAAGGACAGGGGCGATACTGAAGCTTTCTTT
cdr3_aa: CATSAKDRGDTEAFF

j_call: TRBJ2-7
clone_size: NA
v_call: TRBV5-1
d_call: NA
cdr3_nt: TGCGCCAGCAAAAAGGACAGTAGAGAGCAGTACTTC
cdr3_aa: CASKKDSREQYF

j_call: TRBJ1-2
clone_size: NA
v_call: TRBV5-4
d_call: TRBD1
cdr3_nt: TGTGCCAGCAGCTGGGGGGGACAGGCCTATGGCTACACCTTC
cdr3_aa: CASSWGGQAYGYTF

j_call: TRBJ2-1
clone_size: NA
v_call: TRBV27
d_call: NA
cdr3_nt: TGTGCCAGCAGTTTATCCCCTTCTAGGAACAATGAGCAGTTCTTC
cdr3_aa: CASSLSPSRNNEQFF

j_call: TRBJ1-1
clone_size: NA
v_call: TRBV7-2
d_call: TRBD1
cdr3_nt: TGTGCCAGCAGCCTGATAGGACAGGGGGCTGCAGCTTTCTTT
cdr3_aa: CASSLIGQGAAAFF

j_call: TRBJ1-5
clone_size: NA
v_call: TRBV6-6
d_call: NA
cdr3_nt: TGTGCCAGCAGTCGAATCCCCGGAGTGGGCAATCAGCCCCAGCATTTT
cdr3_aa: CASSRIPGVGNQPQHF

j_call: TRBJ2-1
clone_size: NA
v_call: TRBV5-8
d_call: TRBD2
cdr3_nt: TGTGCCAGCAGCCTGAACAGGGGGCGACTAGCGGGAGCATCCTACAATGAGCAGTTCTTC
cdr3_aa: CASSLNRGRLAGASYNEQFF

j_call: TRBJ2-1
clone_size: NA
v_call: TRBV11-2
d_call: TRBD2
cdr3_nt: TGTGCCAGCAGCTGGGGGGGACTAGCGGCATCAGGCTCCTACAATGAGCAGTTCTTC
cdr3_aa: CASSWGGLAASGSYNEQFF

j_call: TRBJ1-3
clone_size: NA
v_call: TRBV5-1
d_call: TRBD1
cdr3_nt: TGCGCCAGCAGCTGGGGACAGGGGGGCGGAAACACCATATATTTT
cdr3_aa: CASSWGQGGGNTIYF

j_call: TRBJ2-7
clone_size: few
v_call: TRBV6-5
d_call: NA
cdr3_nt: TGTGCCAGCCACTTACGACAGGCGGCGGGCTACGAGCAGTACTTC
cdr3_aa: CASHLRQAAGYEQYF

j_call: TRBJ1-2
clone_size: NA
v_call: TRBV7-9
d_call: NA
cdr3_nt: TGTGCCAGCAGCTTAGCAGGGGAAAATGGCTACACCTTC
cdr3_aa: CASSLAGENGYTF

j_call: TRBJ2-1
clone_size: medium-sized
v_call: TRBV19
d_call: TRBD2
cdr3_nt: TGTGCCAGTAGACCTTCGGGAGGCAGTGAGCAGTTCTTC
cdr3_aa: CASRPSGGSEQFF

j_call: TRBJ2-7
clone_size: few
v_call: TRBV24-1
d_call: TRBD1
cdr3_nt: TGTGCCACCGGACAGGGAAATGGTTACGAGCAGTACTTC
cdr3_aa: CATGQGNGYEQYF

j_call: TRBJ1-2
clone_size: NA
v_call: TRBV6-5
d_call: TRBD1
cdr3_nt: TGTGCCAGCAGAAAAACAGGGGATGATGGCTACACCTTC
cdr3_aa: CASRKTGDDGYTF

j_call: TRBJ2-1
clone_size: NA
v_call: TRBV5-1
d_call: TRBD1
cdr3_nt: TGCGCCAGCAGCTTGGTGGGGACAGGGGCCTACAATGAGCAGTTCTTC
cdr3_aa: CASSLVGTGAYNEQFF

j_call: TRBJ2-1
clone_size: NA
v_call: TRBV5-4
d_call: TRBD2
cdr3_nt: TGTGCCAGCAGCTCCCTTCTAGCGGGTTCCAACAATGAGCAGTTCTTC
cdr3_aa: CASSSLLAGSNNEQFF

j_call: TRBJ1-2
clone_size: few
v_call: TRBV5-4
d_call: NA
cdr3_nt: TGTGCCAGCAGCTCCCAACAGGTTATAGGGCGCTACACCTTC
cdr3_aa: CASSSQQVIGRYTF

j_call: TRBJ1-5
clone_size: NA
v_call: TRBV7-9
d_call: NA
cdr3_nt: TGTGCCAGCAGCTTAACATCGGGGTTCGGCTATAGCAATCAGCCCCAGCATTTT
cdr3_aa: CASSLTSGFGYSNQPQHF

j_call: TRBJ2-1
clone_size: NA
v_call: TRBV28
d_call: NA
cdr3_nt: TGTGCCAGCAGTTTAACAGCGGCCAACAACAATGAGCAGTTCTTC
cdr3_aa: CASSLTAANNNEQFF

j_call: TRBJ2-7
clone_size: NA
v_call: TRBV4-2
d_call: TRBD2
cdr3_nt: TGTGCCAGCAGCCAAGATAGCGGGCCCCCCTACGAGCAGTACTTC
cdr3_aa: CASSQDSGPPYEQYF

j_call: TRBJ1-4
clone_size: NA
v_call: TRBV7-3
d_call: TRBD1
cdr3_nt: TGTGCCAGCAGCTTGGGACAGGGTGCAACTAATGAAAAACTGTTTTTT
cdr3_aa: CASSLGQGATNEKLFF

j_call: TRBJ2-1
clone_size: NA
v_call: TRBV10-1
d_call: NA
cdr3_nt: TGCGCCAGCAGTGAGTCGATCCAGGGGGGCTCCTACAATGAGCAGTTCTTC
cdr3_aa: CASSESIQGGSYNEQFF

j_call: TRBJ1-2
clone_size: few
v_call: TRBV10-3
d_call: TRBD1
cdr3_nt: TGTGCCGTCAGGACAGGGGTTTCTGACTATGGCTACACCTTC
cdr3_aa: CAVRTGVSDYGYTF